This passage covers 25 T cell receptor beta chains from one sample sequenced in a study of T cells in Graves' hyperthyroidism and ophthalmopathy. What was amplified from RNA transcripts were TCR beta CDR3 regions. HTBI primers drove first-round RT-PCR of the TCR CDR3. In TCRdb, the multiplex PCR reads were re-called with MiXCR into one record per CDR3 protein. The sample lists hundreds of thousands of distinct CDR3 sequences; about 14% were seen once. Material: blood. The receptors were sampled from a man in his fifties with Graves' ophthalmopathy.

The sample holds many counts of this clonotype. This rearrangement joins TRBV5-1 to TRBJ2-3; TRBD2 matches 12 bases. This CDR3 has 16 residues. The V gene's germline CDR1 is SGHRS and CDR2 YFSETQ. The V and J ends lost 4 bases and 6 bases, in that order; junction bases with no gene match: 9. The CDR3 region is CASSETSGRPSDTQYF. The CDR3 DNA reads as TGCGCCAGCAGCGAAACTAGCGGGAGGCCTTCTGATACGCAGTATTTT.

The chain joins TRBV6-1 to TRBJ2-7; 7 positions agree with TRBD2. Trimming cost V 2 bases and J 2 bases; bases outside gene matches: 6. This CDR3 comprises 15 residues. Germline CDR1 is MNHNS and CDR2 is SASEGT. The CDR3 sequence is CASSERAGEAYEQYF. CDR3 DNA sequence: TGTGCCAGCAGTGAACGGGCGGGAGAGGCCTACGAGCAGTACTTC.

V is TRBV2 and J is TRBJ2-1, with 12 bases that match TRBD2. V shed 3 bases and J 6 bases; nucleotides not matched to a gene: 3. The germline V gene has CDR1 SNHLY and CDR2 FYNNEI. This CDR3 contains 15 residues. CDR3 DNA: TGTGCCAGCAGTGACGGACTAGCGGGAATCAATGAGCAGTTCTTC. Translating gives CASSDGLAGINEQFF.

This clonotype occurred many times. A junction boundary mismatches the germline segment, possibly from a read error. This chain joins TRBV5-1 and TRBJ2-2, with a tentative D call TRBD2 (5 bases). CDR1 and CDR2 (germline): SGHRS, YFSETQ. The CDR3 spans 14 residues. The CDR3 loop is CASRLGTRAGELFF. The DNA for the CDR3 is TGCGCCAGCAGATTGGGAACGAGGGCCGGGGAGCTGTTTTTT.

The chain carries TRBV7-4 and TRBJ2-7, with D possibly being TRBD1 or TRBD2 (6 bases each). Germline V gene sequence: CDR1 SGHVT, CDR2 SQSDAQ. The CDR3 has 18 amino acids. V shed 3 bases and J shed 1 base, with 22 bases lying between them. The CDR3 nucleotides are TGTGCCAGCAGCTTTGAGCCAGGGGAATGCCGGGGGTCCTACGAGCAGTACTTC. Encoded protein: CASSFEPGECRGSYEQYF.

The sample holds many counts of this clonotype. The rearrangement links TRBV11-3 to TRBJ1-1; tentative D call: TRBD1 (6 bases). V was pared by 0 bases and J by 6 bases, with 11 bases between. CDR3 length: 14 residues. Looked up from germline, CDR1 is SGHNT and CDR2 is YENEEA. The CDR3 DNA reads as TGTGCCAGCAGCTTAGAGGCCCAGGGGTCTGAAGCTTTCTTT. Translating gives CASSLEAQGSEAFF. The full variable domain, in which reference TRBV11-3 and TRBJ1-1 provide the parts outside the CDR3, is EAGVVQSPRYKIIEKKQPVAFWCNPISGHNTLYWYLQNLGQGPELLIRYENEEAVDDSQLPKDRFSAERLKGVDSTLKIQPAELGDSAVYLCASSLEAQGSEAFFGQGTRLTVV.

This clonotype came up many times. The chain links TRBV5-1 to TRBJ2-1; 7 bases are shared with TRBD1. This CDR3 is built from 16 residues. Germline V gene lookup returns CDR1 SGHRS and CDR2 YFSETQ. Germline trimming cut 4 bases from V and 7 bases from J; bases unmatched to any gene: 14. The CDR3 loop is CASSVRQGPLPNEQFF. In DNA, the CDR3 is TGCGCCAGCAGCGTAAGACAGGGCCCTTTACCTAATGAGCAGTTCTTC. Complete variable domain (other parts from reference TRBV5-1 and TRBJ2-1): KAGVTQTPRYLIKTRGQQVTLSCSPISGHRSVSWYQQTPGQGLQFLFEYFSETQRNKGNFPGRFSGRQFSNSRSEMNVSTLELGDSALYLCASSVRQGPLPNEQFFGPGTRLTVL.

This clonotype came up many times. The chain uses TRBV18 and TRBJ2-4, with D possibly being TRBD1 (6 bases). V was trimmed by 4 bases and J by 7 bases, leaving 17 bases between them. CDR3 size: 15 residues. CDR1 KGHSH and CDR2 LQKENI come from the germline V gene. CDR3 in DNA: TGTGCCAGCTCACTCCCAAGGGCAGGGGAGAACATTCAGTACTTC. This gives the protein CASSLPRAGENIQYF.

This clonotype was seen at least ten times. The rearrangement uses TRBV5-1 and TRBJ2-4, with 9 bases that match TRBD1. V shed 0 bases, J shed 2 bases, and the junction held 6 bases outside the gene matches. Germline V gene lookup returns CDR1 SGHRS and CDR2 YFSETQ. This CDR3 region has 17 residues. The CDR3 DNA sequence: TGCGCCAGCAGCTTGGCCGTGGGACAGGGCTCCAAAAACATTCAGTACTTC. Translation: CASSLAVGQGSKNIQYF.

This clonotype was observed many times. This rearrangement joins TRBV14 to TRBJ2-2; D is uncertain. Germline CDR1 reads SGHDN; CDR2 reads FVKESK. V lost 4 bases and J lost 7, with 4 bases in between. This CDR3 is built from 11 residues. This CDR3 reads CASSLIGELFF. CDR3 coding DNA: TGTGCCAGCAGCCTTATCGGGGAGCTGTTTTTT.

This clonotype was picked up many times. The chain recombines TRBV11-1 with TRBJ1-1; TRBD1 aligns across 7 bases. The CDR3 contains 17 residues. V dropped 6 bases and J dropped 1; count of bases not matched to a gene: 14. CDR1 and CDR2 (germline): SGHAT, FQDESV (reference sequence). CDR3 loop: CASRPRTGRVKNTEAFF. CDR3 DNA sequence: TGTGCCAGCAGACCCAGGACAGGTCGCGTAAAGAACACTGAAGCTTTCTTT.

The table lists this clonotype with a few counts. The chain combines TRBV11-3 with TRBJ2-1; TRBD2 agrees at 11 bases. The germline CDR1 and CDR2 sequences are SGHNT and YENEEA. CDR3 length: 15 residues. V lost 3 bases, J lost 5 bases, and 3 bases stayed unmatched. The CDR3 region is CASSFPSGGNNEQFF. Here the CDR3 DNA reads TGTGCCAGCAGCTTCCCTAGCGGGGGGAACAATGAGCAGTTCTTC.

Many counts were recorded for this clonotype. This rearrangement joins TRBV13 to TRBJ2-3; D is ambiguous. The CDR3 sequence is 15 residues long. Trimming took 6 bases from V and 0 from J, leaving 13 bases between them. Germline-derived CDR1 and CDR2 are PRHDT and FYEKMQ (reference sequence). CDR3 DNA sequence: TGTGCCAGCAGGTTTGGCGAGGCTAGCACAGATACGCAGTATTTT. This gives the protein CASRFGEASTDTQYF.

This clonotype was recorded at least ten times. This chain links TRBV3-1 with TRBJ2-7; D not certain. Germline V gene data show CDR1 as LGHDT and CDR2 as YNNKEL (reference sequence). The CDR3 has 12 residues. V lost 1 base to trimming and J lost 7 bases, with 8 bases between them. CDR3 sequence: CASSQVRREQYF. DNA of the CDR3: TGTGCCAGCAGCCAAGTGAGGCGGGAGCAGTACTTC.

This clonotype was picked up a small number of times. The CDR3 bases are TGTGCCAGCGGGGGTCGGGCGGACTACAATGAGCAGTTCTTC. It yields the protein CASGGRADYNEQFF. The chain uses TRBV6-1 and TRBJ2-1; D may correspond to TRBD1 or TRBD2 (5 bases each). Looked up from germline, CDR1 is MNHNS and CDR2 is SASEGT. V was trimmed by 8 bases and J by 3 bases, leaving 14 bases between them. This CDR3 is 14 amino acids long.

This clonotype has at least ten counts. In DNA, the CDR3 is TGTGCCAGCAGCTCAACTTCGGGGGGTAGATACGAGCAGTACTTC. It translates to CASSSTSGGRYEQYF. The gene calls are TRBV7-3 and TRBJ2-7, with TRBD2 matching 7 bases. The germline gives CDR1 SGHTA, CDR2 FQGTGA. This CDR3 has 15 amino acids. V gave up 4 bases and J gave up 4 bases; unmatched junction bases: 10.

This clonotype was counted at least ten times. The chain links TRBV6-1 to TRBJ2-2; 8 positions match TRBD1. Germline V CDR1 and CDR2: MNHNS, SASEGT. The J segment lost 4 bases and the V segment lost 6 bases, leaving 7 bases of the junction unmatched. CDR3 length equals 15 residues. The CDR3: CASSHGQGGTGELFF. CDR3 DNA: TGTGCCAGCAGCCACGGACAGGGTGGCACCGGGGAGCTGTTTTTT.

This clonotype showed up many times. The chain joins TRBV6-1 to TRBJ1-4; D gene uncertain. The CDR3 loop spans 13 amino acids. Germline loops: CDR1 MNHNS, CDR2 SASEGT. Deletions cut 5 bases from V and 8 bases from J, with 12 bases between. CDR3 sequence: CASSPGVREKLFF. For the CDR3, the DNA is TGTGCCAGCAGTCCGGGCGTTCGGGAAAAACTGTTTTTT.

The rearrangement uses TRBV11-3 and TRBJ2-1; TRBD2 matches 9 bases. Germline CDR1 is SGHNT and CDR2 is YENEEA. Trimming cost V 5 bases and J 7 bases; bases outside gene matches: 9. The CDR3 length is 15 residues. CDR3 sequence (DNA): TGTGCCAGCAGCCCGACTAGCGGCATTCGGAATGAGCAGTTCTTC. Translated, it gives CASSPTSGIRNEQFF.

In its sample, this clonotype was seen a few times. The chain carries TRBV6-5 and TRBJ1-3; D is perhaps TRBD1 (5 bases). CDR3 length equals 16 residues. Germline CDR1 is MNHEY and CDR2 is SVGAGI. Trimming removed 2 bases from V and 0 bases from J, with 11 bases in between. The CDR3 region is CASSYGGINSGNTIYF. CDR3 sequence (DNA): TGTGCCAGCAGTTACGGGGGTATAAACTCTGGAAACACCATATATTTT.

This clonotype has at least ten counts. The rearrangement links TRBV12-3 or TRBV12-4 to TRBJ2-6; 8 bases agree with TRBD1. The CDR3 is 19 residues long. The V segment lost 6 bases and the J segment 6 bases; nucleotides outside the gene matches: 19. The CDR3 spells CASSPRTLRTGYEANVLTF. CDR3 nucleotides: TGTGCCAGCAGCCCCAGAACACTCAGGACAGGGTATGAGGCCAACGTCCTGACTTTC.

The chain couples TRBV10-1 to TRBJ2-3; the D is unclear. Trimming removed 4 bases at V and 1 base at J, with 12 bases between. The CDR3 is made up of 15 amino acids. CDR1 is WNHNN, CDR2 SYGVQD, per germline (reference sequence). CDR3 amino acids: CASSAGRPGTDTQYF. For the CDR3, the DNA is TGCGCCAGCAGTGCAGGCCGCCCCGGCACAGATACGCAGTATTTT.

This clonotype was counted at least ten times. The V gene is TRBV20-1, the J gene TRBJ2-3; unclear D gene. From germline, CDR1 is DFQATT and CDR2 SNEGSKA (reference sequence). Trimming shortened V by 0 bases and J by 0 bases, and 10 bases separated the two germline ends. The CDR3 extends over 15 amino acids. CDR3 region: CSARDNRRSTDTQYF. The CDR3 nucleotides read TGCAGTGCTAGAGATAACAGACGTAGCACAGATACGCAGTATTTT.

This clonotype was found many times. The J gene is TRBJ2-1, the V gene TRBV28; maybe TRBD2 (6 bases). The CDR3 runs to 16 residues. The germline V and J ends were trimmed by 3 bases and 6 bases, with 18 bases remaining between them. Germline assignment: CDR1 MDHEN and CDR2 SYDVKM. The CDR3 loop reads CASSLIVGEVINEQFF. The CDR3 bases are TGTGCCAGCAGTTTGATCGTGGGGGAGGTGATCAATGAGCAGTTCTTC.

The chain has TRBV12-3 or TRBV12-4 and TRBJ2-7, with D unresolved. The CDR3 contains 15 residues. The V end lost 5 bases, the J end lost 3 bases, and 17 bases lay between the germline ends. This CDR3 reads CASSPFSGWGYEQYF. The CDR3 DNA reads as TGTGCCAGCAGTCCTTTTTCCGGCTGGGGCTACGAGCAGTACTTC.